Given below is one T cell receptor (beta chain) in context. As yet, its antigen is unknown. Unique molecular identifiers tagged the TCR beta cDNA libraries. TCRdb re-called the PCR reads with MiXCR, one entry per CDR3 protein. The sample holds 600,000 to 700,000 distinct CDR3 sequences, 55% to 70% seen once. The data belong to a study of post-analysis software for immune sequencing data. Regarding the study as a whole: With TRBV5-6, TRBV5-1 and TRBV20-1 included, about five TRBV segments were more frequent in patients than in controls.

Germline loops: CDR1 MNHNS, CDR2 SASEGT. The CDR3 length is 12 residues. Trimming pared 7 bases from V and 3 bases from J, leaving 7 bases between. V usage is TRBV6-1 and J usage is TRBJ1-5; D unclear. Sequencing used blood. This clonotype was obtained from a girl aged 2-10 years with multiple sclerosis. CDR3 in amino acids: CASNGNNQPQHF. CDR3 nucleotides: TGTGCCAGCAACGGAAACAATCAGCCCCAGCATTTT.